The TCR beta chain described here comes from a study of cytotoxic CD8 clonotypes in ibrutinib-treated CLL (dated by TCRdb to the early 2020s). Study-level background: In this cohort, some 14 patients were treatment-naive and 11 to 12 were relapsed/refractory, while some 18 had unmutated IGHV. Responses were partial in around 24 patients and complete in 2; after median around 66 months follow-up, some 15 stayed in remission and 12 progressed. The response samples were drawn at a median of roughly twelve months into treatment, with a range of about 6 to 36 months. An average of about 250,000 productive templates and around 100,000 productive rearrangements was obtained per sample. Longitudinal samples were available for about 30% of the roughly 86 trial participants. Cryopreserved peripheral blood mononuclear cells were obtained prior to treatment, at the time of response, and at either disease progression or sustained remission. Every remission and progressive disease sample was obtained while ibrutinib was still being received by the patients. Results the study describes overall, beyond this receptor: Public clonotypes were rare and either contracted or stayed stable during treatment, and the rise in clonality at ibrutinib response reflected the expansion of private clonotypes. Clonality increased at ibrutinib response, stayed stable in sustained remission, and fell back toward baseline at progression. Sampling times were not matched between sustained-remission and progressing patients, and lymph node repertoires were not studied. At baseline, clonality was higher than in age-matched healthy donors and showed a strong correlation with circulating CD8+ T-cell counts.

The CDR3 covers 17 residues, taking in both the cysteine and the phenylalanine. The read is trimmed to its CDR3 DNA, 51 bases read in frame from base 1. The germline V gene provides CDR1 LGHNA and CDR2 YSLEER. Germline trimming amounts to 0 bases on V and 6 bases on J, with 7 as the count of junction bases outside the gene matches. Concerning this clone: The antigen it binds to is not known. Within one base of it there is no much larger clone, and no base qualities were kept.

The time point label for this specimen denotes: 20 to 25 months on ibrutinib. For TCR beta library preparation, around 2.1 micrograms of genomic DNA were extracted from the cryopreserved PBMCs. Longitudinal blood samples from CLL patients receiving ibrutinib monotherapy were subjected to high-throughput TCR beta sequencing. The patients were enrolled in a single-center, open-label phase 2 trial of ibrutinib monotherapy. The goal of deep resolution MiSeq sequencing was a depth between 1 in 1 million and 1 in 200,000 T cells, and coverage averaged 10x per clonotype. The immunoSEQ hsTCRB Kit was used to generate the TCR beta libraries. The original methods were these. ImmunoSEQ Data Assistant and ImmunoSEQ Analyzer were used for data analysis, and V, D and J genes were assigned according to IMGT definitions. Clonality was computed as one minus normalized Shannon entropy of productive rearrangement frequencies, ranging from 0 to 1. Only overrepresented clonotypes making up at least 0.05% of each patient's repertoire were included in the public clonotype analysis. Repertoires from some twelve age-matched healthy donors in immuneACCESS were used as clonality controls. TCRdb retrieved this table from immuneACCESS and kept in-frame rearrangements only. Not all clones are present; in checked studies, unresolved V genes account for under half, and no reason is known for the remainder. Clone size and the V and J calls come from that table; the DNA yielded D and trimming. For this sample there are more than 45,000 clones; roughly 80% appear just once. The ten largest clones represent about 20% of the sample.

The sequencing used PBMCs, collected after 24 months of ibrutinib treatment. The chain couples TRBV4-3 to TRBJ2-1, and TRBD1 matches 11 of the central bases. The sequence came from a human donor with chronic lymphocytic leukemia. Here is the DNA: TGCGCCAGCAGCCAAGACTCGGGGACAGGGGGATCCAATGAGCAGTTCTTC. This yields the protein CASSQDSGTGGSNEQFF.